This TCR beta chain was identified during a study of blood T cell repertoires in COVID-19. For the study at large: PBMCs, B-cell-depleted T cells, or T cells provided the cDNA or gDNA that made up the material.

Profiling relied on immunoSEQ multiplex PCR, and the TCRdb table lists in-frame clones only, not all of them. The sample has 130,000 to 150,000 clones; approximately 86% are singletons. Germline V gene lookup returns CDR1 ENHRY and CDR2 SYGVKD. V was shortened by 3 bases and J by 8 bases, with 10 bases between the two germline ends. CDR3 length: 12 amino acids. The source is a man aged 65-85 years with acute or convalescent COVID-19. The J gene is TRBJ1-2, the V gene TRBV10-3; D ambiguous. Sequenced input: peripheral blood. The CDR3 reads CAISDEVSGYTF. In DNA, the CDR3 is TGTGCCATCAGTGACGAGGTGAGCGGCTACACCTTC.